These 3 T cell receptor beta chains came from one sample sequenced in a study of CD8 T cells in Susac syndrome. An amount of RNA that ranged from about 0.45 to 1 ug was reverse transcribed with random hexamers. TCRdb re-called the immunoSEQ multiplex PCR reads with MiXCR, one entry per CDR3 protein. Altogether approximately 120,000 distinct CDR3 sequences are present, about 95% being singletons, with the ten largest covering 0.096%. The sequenced sample consisted of CD4+ T cells from PBMCs. The source of these receptors is a human donor in good health.

The chain combines TRBV5-4 with TRBJ1-1; D possibly corresponds to TRBD1 (5 bases). Germline CDR1 and CDR2: SGHNT and YYREEE (reference sequence). V lost 3 bases to trimming and J lost 3 bases, with 15 bases between them. The CDR3 is 15 amino acids. Here the CDR3 reads CASSSGTYWDTEAFF. The DNA of the CDR3 is TGTGCCAGCAGCTCCGGGACGTACTGGGACACTGAAGCTTTCTTT.

The rearrangement joins TRBV29-1 to TRBJ2-3, with TRBD2 identical over 10 bases. Looked up from germline, CDR1 is SQVTM and CDR2 is ANQGSEA. The CDR3 contains 14 residues. J gave up 3 bases and V 3 bases, and 3 bases lay outside the gene matches. Written as DNA, the CDR3 is TGCAGCGTTGAGCTAGCGGGAGTGACAGATACGCAGTATTTT. Translated: CSVELAGVTDTQYF.

This chain connects TRBV12-3 or TRBV12-4 to TRBJ2-3; D is perhaps TRBD2 (7 bases). V dropped 4 bases and J dropped 0 bases, with 17 bases sitting between them. This CDR3 is 17 amino acids long. For the CDR3, the DNA is TGTGCCAGCAGTTGGGGGGGCCGACATGTTAGCACAGATACGCAGTATTTT. Translation: CASSWGGRHVSTDTQYF.